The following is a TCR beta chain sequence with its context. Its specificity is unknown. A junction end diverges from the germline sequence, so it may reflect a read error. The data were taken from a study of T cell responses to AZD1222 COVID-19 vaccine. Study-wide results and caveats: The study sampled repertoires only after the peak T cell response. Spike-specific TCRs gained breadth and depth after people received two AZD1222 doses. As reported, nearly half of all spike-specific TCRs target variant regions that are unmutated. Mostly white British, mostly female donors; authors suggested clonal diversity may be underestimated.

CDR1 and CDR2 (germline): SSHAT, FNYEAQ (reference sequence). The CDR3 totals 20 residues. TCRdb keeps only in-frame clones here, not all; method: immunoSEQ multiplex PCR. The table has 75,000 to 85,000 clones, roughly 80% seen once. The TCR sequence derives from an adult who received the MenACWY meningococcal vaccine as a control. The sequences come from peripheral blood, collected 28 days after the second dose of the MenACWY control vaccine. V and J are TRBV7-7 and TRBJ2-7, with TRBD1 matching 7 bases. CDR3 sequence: CASSLPRGQAYYRWGYEQYF. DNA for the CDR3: TGTGCTAGCAGCCTCCCGAGGGGGCAGGCGTATTACAGATGGGGCTACGAGCAGTACTTC.